Each of the 12 T cell receptor beta chains below was sequenced from the same sample in a study of shared clonotypes between healthy human individuals. The assay was immunoSEQ multiplex PCR, and TCRdb's table has in-frame clones only and misses some. The sample holds roughly 1,100,000 clones, approximately 70% seen once. Sample: memory CD4+ T cells sorted from blood. Subset specified: CD45RA-negative fraction. These TCRs come from a man between 18 and 35 years old in good health.

About this clone itself: This sequence may be a read error, since a much larger clone differs from it by one base. Other DNA sequences of this sample code for an identical CDR3. The V gene is TRBV28, the J gene TRBJ1-4, with D possibly TRBD1 on 5 matching bases. The germline gives CDR1 MDHEN, CDR2 SYDVKM. V was cut by 3 bases and J by 0 bases, with 8 bases left in between. The CDR3 consists of 15 residues. CDR3 loop: CASSLGGATNEKLFF. CDR3 DNA: TGTGCCAGCAGTTTGGGAGGGGCAACTAATGAAAAACTGTTTTTT.

This clone was seen a few times. The V and J genes are TRBV19 and TRBJ1-5, with D unclear. The germline V gene has CDR1 LNHDA and CDR2 SQIVND (reference sequence). This CDR3 contains 16 residues. Deletions cut 3 bases from V and 3 bases from J, with 15 bases between. The CDR3 region has the DNA TGTGCCAGTAGTATCGGTGGGCAGAACCTCAATCAGCCCCAGCATTTT. Translated: CASSIGGQNLNQPQHF.

V is TRBV18 and J is TRBJ2-3; D unclear. Trimming left V 0 bases short and J 7 bases short, with 8 bases between. The V gene's germline CDR1 is KGHSH and CDR2 LQKENI. The CDR3 is 13 amino acids. The CDR3 loop reads CASSPPAAYTQYF. The CDR3 nucleotides are TGTGCCAGCTCACCACCGGCCGCATATACGCAGTATTTT.

The gene calls are TRBV4-2 and TRBJ1-2, with TRBD1 identical over 9 bases. Germline assignment: CDR1 LGHNA and CDR2 YNFKEQ. The ends lost 2 bases at V and 8 bases at J; junction bases unmatched: 3. This CDR3 comprises 13 residues. CDR3 bases: TGTGCCAGCAGCCAATCTACAGGGGGCGGCTACACCTTC. Protein sequence: CASSQSTGGGYTF.

This chain joins TRBV5-4 and TRBJ2-3; maybe TRBD2 (6 bases). With 4 bases removed from V and 0 bases from J, the gap between germline ends came to 24 bases. CDR1 and CDR2 from the germline V gene are SGHNT and YYREEE (reference sequence). The CDR3 consists of 19 residues. CDR3 coding DNA: TGTGCCAGCAGCCAACGGTTTGATACCGGGAGTCTAAGCACAGATACGCAGTATTTT. Amino acid sequence: CASSQRFDTGSLSTDTQYF.

The chain carries TRBV30 and TRBJ2-4; 8 bases line up with TRBD1. The germline CDR1 and CDR2 sequences are GTSNPN and SVGIG (reference sequence). J was trimmed by 3 bases and V by 3 bases; bases with no gene match: 16. The CDR3 is made up of 18 amino acids. CDR3 protein: CAWSTRTPGGWDKNIQYF. For the CDR3, the DNA is TGTGCCTGGAGCACAAGAACCCCAGGGGGCTGGGACAAAAACATTCAGTACTTC.

V is TRBV7-6 and J is TRBJ2-1, with 8 bases that match TRBD2. The CDR3 has 17 residues. Germline CDR1 and CDR2: SGHVS and FNYEAQ. The J segment lost 5 bases and the V segment lost 5 bases, leaving 14 bases of the junction unmatched. The CDR3 bases are TGTGCCAGCAGCCAAGAGGTAGCGGGATCAACCAACAATGAGCAGTTCTTC. This gives the protein CASSQEVAGSTNNEQFF.

This chain joins TRBV27 and TRBJ2-1, with 12 positions matching TRBD2. The J segment lost 4 bases and the V segment lost 1 base, leaving 8 bases of the junction unmatched. Germline CDR1 is MNHEY and CDR2 is SMNVEV (reference sequence). The CDR3 has 18 residues. The CDR3 nucleotides read TGTGCCAGCAGTTTATTGGCTAGCGGGGGGGCAACGTACAATGAGCAGTTCTTC. Protein sequence: CASSLLASGGATYNEQFF.

With respect to this clone: Distinct nucleotide sequences in the sample also encode this CDR3. The DNA of the CDR3 is TGCGCCAGCAAAGCGGGAGGAACAGATACGCAGTATTTT. Protein: CASKAGGTDTQYF. The V gene is TRBV5-1, the J gene TRBJ2-3; 9 nucleotides align to TRBD2. From germline, CDR1 is SGHRS and CDR2 YFSETQ. V shed 6 bases, J shed 3 bases, and the junction held 2 bases outside the gene matches. The CDR3 sequence is 13 residues long. Supplemented by reference TRBV5-1 and TRBJ2-3, the full variable domain reads KAGVTQTPRYLIKTRGQQVTLSCSPISGHRSVSWYQQTPGQGLQFLFEYFSETQRNKGNFPGRFSGRQFSNSRSEMNVSTLELGDSALYLCASKAGGTDTQYFGPGTRLTVL.

This clone was counted a few times. The chain carries TRBV27 and TRBJ1-6; D is ambiguous. The CDR3 is 13 residues long. Germline CDR1 and CDR2: MNHEY and SMNVEV (reference sequence). With 6 bases removed from V and 8 bases from J, the gap between germline ends came to 11 bases. CDR3 DNA: TGTGCCAGCAGGGGGTACGGGGATTCACCCCTCCACTTT. Residues: CASRGYGDSPLHF.

This clone appeared a few times. The J gene is TRBJ2-3, the V gene TRBV10-3; D not certain. CDR1 is ENHRY, CDR2 SYGVKD, per germline. Trimming cost V 5 bases and J 4 bases, with 10 bases left between them. The CDR3 covers 13 residues. CDR3 bases: TGTGCCATCAGTCTGAATAGGGCAGATACGCAGTATTTT. Residues: CAISLNRADTQYF.

V usage is TRBV6-1 and J usage is TRBJ1-3, with unresolved D. Germline CDR1 MNHNS, CDR2 SASEGT. With 6 bases removed from V and 4 bases from J, the gap between germline ends came to 10 bases. This CDR3 has 13 residues. DNA of the CDR3: TGTGCCAGCAGCCTCCCTGTCGGAAACACCATATATTTT. This encodes CASSLPVGNTIYF.